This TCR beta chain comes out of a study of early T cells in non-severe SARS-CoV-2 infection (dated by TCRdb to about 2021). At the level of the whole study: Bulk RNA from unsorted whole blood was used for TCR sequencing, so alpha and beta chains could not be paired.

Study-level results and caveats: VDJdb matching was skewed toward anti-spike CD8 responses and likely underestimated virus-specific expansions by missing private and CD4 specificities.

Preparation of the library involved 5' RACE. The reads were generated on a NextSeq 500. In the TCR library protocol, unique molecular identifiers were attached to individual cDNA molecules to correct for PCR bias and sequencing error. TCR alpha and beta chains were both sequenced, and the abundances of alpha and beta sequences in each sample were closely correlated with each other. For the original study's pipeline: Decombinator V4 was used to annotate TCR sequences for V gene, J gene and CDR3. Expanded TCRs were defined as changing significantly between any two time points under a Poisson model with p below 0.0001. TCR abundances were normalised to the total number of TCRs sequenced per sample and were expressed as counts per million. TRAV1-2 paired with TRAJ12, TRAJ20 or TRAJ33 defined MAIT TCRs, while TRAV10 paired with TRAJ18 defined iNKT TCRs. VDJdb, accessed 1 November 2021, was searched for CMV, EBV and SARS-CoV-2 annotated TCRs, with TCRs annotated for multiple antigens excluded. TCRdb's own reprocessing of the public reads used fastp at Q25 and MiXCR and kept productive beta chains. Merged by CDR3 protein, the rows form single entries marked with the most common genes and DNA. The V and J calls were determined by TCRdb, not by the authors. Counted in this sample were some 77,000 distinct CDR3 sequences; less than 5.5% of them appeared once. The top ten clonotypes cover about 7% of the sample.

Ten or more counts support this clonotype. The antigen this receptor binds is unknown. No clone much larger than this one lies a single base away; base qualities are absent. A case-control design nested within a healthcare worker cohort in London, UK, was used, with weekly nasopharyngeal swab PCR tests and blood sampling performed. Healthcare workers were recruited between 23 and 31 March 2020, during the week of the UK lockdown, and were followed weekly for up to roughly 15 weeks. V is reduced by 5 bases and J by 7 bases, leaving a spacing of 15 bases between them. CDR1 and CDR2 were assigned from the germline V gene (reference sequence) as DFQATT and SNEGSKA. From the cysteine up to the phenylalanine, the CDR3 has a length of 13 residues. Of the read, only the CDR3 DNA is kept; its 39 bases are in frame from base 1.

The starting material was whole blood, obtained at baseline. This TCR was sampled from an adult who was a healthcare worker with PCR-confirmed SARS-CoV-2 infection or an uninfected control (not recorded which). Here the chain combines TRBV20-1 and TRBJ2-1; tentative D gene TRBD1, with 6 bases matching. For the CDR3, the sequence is CSASGQIRNEQFF. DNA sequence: TGCAGTGCTTCCGGACAGATTAGGAATGAGCAGTTCTTC.